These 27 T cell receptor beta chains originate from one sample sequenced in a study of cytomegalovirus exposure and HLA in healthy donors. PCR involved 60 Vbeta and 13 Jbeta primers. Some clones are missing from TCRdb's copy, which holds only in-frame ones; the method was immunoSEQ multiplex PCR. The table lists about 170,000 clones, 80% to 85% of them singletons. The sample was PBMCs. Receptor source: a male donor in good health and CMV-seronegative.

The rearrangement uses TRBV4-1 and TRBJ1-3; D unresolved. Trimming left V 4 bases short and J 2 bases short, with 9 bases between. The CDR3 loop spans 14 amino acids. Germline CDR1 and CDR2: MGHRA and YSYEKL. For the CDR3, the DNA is TGCGCCAGCAGCCTCATTGGCCCTGGAAACACCATATATTTT. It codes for CASSLIGPGNTIYF.

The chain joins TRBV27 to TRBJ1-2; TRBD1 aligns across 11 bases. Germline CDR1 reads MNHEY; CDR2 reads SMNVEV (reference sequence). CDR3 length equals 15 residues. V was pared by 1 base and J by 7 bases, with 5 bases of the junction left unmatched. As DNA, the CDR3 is TGTGCCAGCAGTTTATTGGGACAGGGGGTGGGTGGCTACACCTTC. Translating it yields CASSLLGQGVGGYTF.

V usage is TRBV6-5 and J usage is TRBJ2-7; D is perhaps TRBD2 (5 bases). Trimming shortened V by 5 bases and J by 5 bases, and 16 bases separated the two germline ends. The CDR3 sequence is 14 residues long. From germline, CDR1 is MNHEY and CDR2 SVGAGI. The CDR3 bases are TGTGCCAGCAGTCCCATCCAGAGGGCCGACGAGCAGTACTTC. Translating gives CASSPIQRADEQYF.

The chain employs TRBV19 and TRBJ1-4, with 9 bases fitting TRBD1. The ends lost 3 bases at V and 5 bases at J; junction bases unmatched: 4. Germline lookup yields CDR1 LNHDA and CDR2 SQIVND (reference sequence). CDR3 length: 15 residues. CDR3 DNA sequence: TGTGCCAGTAGTATTTCCGGGACAGGGAATGAAAAACTGTTTTTT. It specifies CASSISGTGNEKLFF. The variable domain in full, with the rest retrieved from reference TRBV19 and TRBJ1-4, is DGGITQSPKYLFRKEGQNVTLSCEQNLNHDAMYWYRQDPGQGLRLIYYSQIVNDFQKGDIAEGYSVSREKKESFPLTVTSAQKNPTAFYLCASSISGTGNEKLFFGSGTQLSVL.

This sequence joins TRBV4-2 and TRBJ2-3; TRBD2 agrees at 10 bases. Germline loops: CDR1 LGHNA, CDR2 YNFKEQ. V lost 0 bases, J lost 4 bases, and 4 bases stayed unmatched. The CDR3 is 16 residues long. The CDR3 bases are TGTGCCAGCAGCCAAGATTCAGCGGGGGGGCCAGATACGCAGTATTTT. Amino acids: CASSQDSAGGPDTQYF.

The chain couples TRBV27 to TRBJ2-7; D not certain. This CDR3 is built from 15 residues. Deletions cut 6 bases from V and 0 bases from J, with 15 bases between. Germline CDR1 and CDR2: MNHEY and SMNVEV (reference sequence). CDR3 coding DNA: TGTGCCAGCAGCCTAGACGGAATCCTCTCCTACGAGCAGTACTTC. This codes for CASSLDGILSYEQYF.

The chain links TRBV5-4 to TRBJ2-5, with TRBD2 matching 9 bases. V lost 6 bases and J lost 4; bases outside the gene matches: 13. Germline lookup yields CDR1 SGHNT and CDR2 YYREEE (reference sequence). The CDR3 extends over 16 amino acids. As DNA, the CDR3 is TGTGCCAGCAACCCGAGGGGCGGGGGGGCCCCAGAGACCCAGTACTTC. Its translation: CASNPRGGGAPETQYF.

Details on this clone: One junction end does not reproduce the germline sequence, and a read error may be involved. DNA for the CDR3: TGCGCCAGCAGTTTGGGAATTCAGTTGCAGGGTGATGGCTACACCTTC. Amino acid sequence: CASSLGIQLQGDGYTF. V and J are TRBV5-1 and TRBJ1-2, with D perhaps TRBD1 (5 bases). This CDR3 has 16 amino acids. CDR1 SGHRS and CDR2 YFSETQ come from the germline V gene.

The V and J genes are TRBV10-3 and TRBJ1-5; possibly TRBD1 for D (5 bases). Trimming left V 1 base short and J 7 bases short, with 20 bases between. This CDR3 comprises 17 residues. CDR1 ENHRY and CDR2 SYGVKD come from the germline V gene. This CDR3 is CAISEFVFDSRGQPQHF. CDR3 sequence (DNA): TGTGCCATCAGTGAGTTCGTCTTCGACAGCCGGGGGCAGCCCCAGCATTTT.

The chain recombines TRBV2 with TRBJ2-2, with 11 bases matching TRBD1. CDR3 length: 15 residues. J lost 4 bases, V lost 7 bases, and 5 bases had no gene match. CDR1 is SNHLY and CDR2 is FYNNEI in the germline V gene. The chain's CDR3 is CASTWTGGFTGELFF. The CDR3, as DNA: TGTGCCAGCACTTGGACAGGGGGCTTCACCGGGGAGCTGTTTTTT.

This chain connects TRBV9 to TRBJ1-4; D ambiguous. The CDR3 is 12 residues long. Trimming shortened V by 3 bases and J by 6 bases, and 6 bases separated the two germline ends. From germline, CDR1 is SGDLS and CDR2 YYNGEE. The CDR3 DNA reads TGTGCCAGCAGCGGTCTTGATGAAAAACTGTTTTTT. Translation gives CASSGLDEKLFF.

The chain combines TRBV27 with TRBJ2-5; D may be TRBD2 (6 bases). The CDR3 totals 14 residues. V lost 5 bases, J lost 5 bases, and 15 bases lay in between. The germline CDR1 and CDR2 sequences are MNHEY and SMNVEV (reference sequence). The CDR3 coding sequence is TGTGCCAGCAGTCTATACAAGGAGGGGGAGACCCAGTACTTC. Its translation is CASSLYKEGETQYF.

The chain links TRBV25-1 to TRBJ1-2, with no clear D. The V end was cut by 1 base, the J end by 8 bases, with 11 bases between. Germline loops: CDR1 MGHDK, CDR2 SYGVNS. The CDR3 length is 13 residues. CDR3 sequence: CASSEWAGHGYTF. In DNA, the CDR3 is TGTGCCAGCAGTGAATGGGCCGGTCACGGCTACACCTTC.

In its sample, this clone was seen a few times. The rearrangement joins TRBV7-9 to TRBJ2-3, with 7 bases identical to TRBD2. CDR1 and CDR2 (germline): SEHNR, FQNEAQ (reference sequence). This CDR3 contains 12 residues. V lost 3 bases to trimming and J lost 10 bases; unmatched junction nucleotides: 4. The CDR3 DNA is TGTGCCAGCAGCTTGGGGGGAGGGTCGCAGTATTTT. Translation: CASSLGGGSQYF.

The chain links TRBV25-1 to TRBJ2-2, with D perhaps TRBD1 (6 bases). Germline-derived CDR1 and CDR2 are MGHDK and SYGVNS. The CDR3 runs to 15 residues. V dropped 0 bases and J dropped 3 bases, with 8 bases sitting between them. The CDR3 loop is CASSEYYRDTGELFF. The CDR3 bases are TGTGCCAGCAGTGAATACTACAGGGACACCGGGGAGCTGTTTTTT.

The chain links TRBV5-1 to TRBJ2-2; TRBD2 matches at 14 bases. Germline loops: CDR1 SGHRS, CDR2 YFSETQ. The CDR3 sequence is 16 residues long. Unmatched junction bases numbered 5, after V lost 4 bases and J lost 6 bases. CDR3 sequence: CASSGGLAGVPGELFF. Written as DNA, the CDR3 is TGCGCCAGCAGCGGGGGACTAGCGGGGGTGCCCGGGGAGCTGTTTTTT.

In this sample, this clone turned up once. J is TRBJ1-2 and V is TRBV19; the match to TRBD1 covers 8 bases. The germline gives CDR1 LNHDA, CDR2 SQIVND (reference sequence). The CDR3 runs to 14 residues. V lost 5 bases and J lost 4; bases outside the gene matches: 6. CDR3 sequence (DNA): TGTGCCAGTAGTCCGACAGGGGTTGGCTATGGCTACACCTTC. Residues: CASSPTGVGYGYTF.

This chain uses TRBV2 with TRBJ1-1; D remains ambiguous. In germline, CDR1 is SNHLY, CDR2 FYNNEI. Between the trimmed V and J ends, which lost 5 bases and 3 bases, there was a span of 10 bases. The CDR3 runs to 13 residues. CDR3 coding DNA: TGTGCCAGCAGTAGTCTCGGGTACACTGAAGCTTTCTTT. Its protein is CASSSLGYTEAFF.

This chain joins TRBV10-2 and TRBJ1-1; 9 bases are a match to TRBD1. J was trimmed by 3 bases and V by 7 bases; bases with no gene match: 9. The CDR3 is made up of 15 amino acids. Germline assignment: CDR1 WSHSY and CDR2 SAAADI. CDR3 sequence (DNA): TGCGCCAGCATAGACGGCAGGACAGGGGACACTGAAGCTTTCTTT. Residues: CASIDGRTGDTEAFF.

In nucleotides, the CDR3 is TGCGCCAGTACGGAATTGGGAACAGGGGTGGCTAATGAAAAACTGTTTTTT. Protein product: CASTELGTGVANEKLFF. The V and J genes are TRBV4-1 and TRBJ1-4; TRBD1 matches at 7 bases. Germline V lookup: CDR1 MGHRA, CDR2 YSYEKL. Trimming at V came to 9 bases and at J to 3 bases, leaving 16 bases not matched to a gene. CDR3 size: 17 residues.

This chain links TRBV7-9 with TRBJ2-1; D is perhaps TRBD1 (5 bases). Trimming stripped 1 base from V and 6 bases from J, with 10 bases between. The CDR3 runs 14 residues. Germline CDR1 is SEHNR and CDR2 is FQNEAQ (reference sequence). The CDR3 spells CASSLETRVNEQFF. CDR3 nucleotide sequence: TGTGCCAGCAGCTTAGAAACCAGGGTCAATGAGCAGTTCTTC.

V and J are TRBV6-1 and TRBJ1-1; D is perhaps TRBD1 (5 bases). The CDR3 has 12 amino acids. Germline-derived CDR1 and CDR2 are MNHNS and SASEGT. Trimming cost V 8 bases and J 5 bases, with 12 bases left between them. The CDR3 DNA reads TGTGCCAGCTCCAGGGTCGGAACTGAAGCTTTCTTT. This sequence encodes CASSRVGTEAFF.

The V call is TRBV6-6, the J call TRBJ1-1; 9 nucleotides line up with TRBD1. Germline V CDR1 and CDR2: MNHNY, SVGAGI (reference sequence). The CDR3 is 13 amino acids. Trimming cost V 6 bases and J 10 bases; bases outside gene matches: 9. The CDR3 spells CASRKGQGETAFF. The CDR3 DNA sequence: TGTGCCAGCAGAAAGGGACAGGGAGAGACAGCTTTCTTT.

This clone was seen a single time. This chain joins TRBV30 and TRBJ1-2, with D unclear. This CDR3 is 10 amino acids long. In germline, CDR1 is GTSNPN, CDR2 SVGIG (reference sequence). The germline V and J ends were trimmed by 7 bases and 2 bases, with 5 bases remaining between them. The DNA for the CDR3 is TGTGCCTCCGGGAACTATGGCTACACCTTC. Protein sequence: CASGNYGYTF.

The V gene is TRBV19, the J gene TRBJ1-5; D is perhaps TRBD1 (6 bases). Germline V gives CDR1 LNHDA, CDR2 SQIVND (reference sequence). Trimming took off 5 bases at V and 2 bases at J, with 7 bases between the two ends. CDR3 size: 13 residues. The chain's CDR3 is CASSPGGNQPQHF. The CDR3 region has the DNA TGTGCCAGTAGTCCAGGGGGCAATCAGCCCCAGCATTTT.

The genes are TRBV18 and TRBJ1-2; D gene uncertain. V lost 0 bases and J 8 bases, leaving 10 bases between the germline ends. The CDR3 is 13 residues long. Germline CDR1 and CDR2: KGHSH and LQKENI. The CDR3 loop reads CASSPPGGYGYTF. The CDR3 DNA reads TGTGCCAGCTCACCACCGGGAGGGTACGGCTACACCTTC.

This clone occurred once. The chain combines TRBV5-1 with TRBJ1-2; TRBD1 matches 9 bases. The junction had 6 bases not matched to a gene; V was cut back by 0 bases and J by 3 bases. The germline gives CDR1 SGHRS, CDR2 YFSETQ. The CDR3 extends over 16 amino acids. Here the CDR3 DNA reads TGCGCCAGCAGCTTGGATGTGGGACAGGGCGACTATGGCTACACCTTC. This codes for CASSLDVGQGDYGYTF.